This is a list of T cell receptor beta chains from one sample in a study of T cell responses to AZD1222 COVID-19 vaccine. Method: immunoSEQ multiplex PCR; TCRdb's copy keeps in-frame clones and lacks some. The repertoire holds more than 250,000 clones, with just over 90% as singletons. The source material was peripheral blood, sampled on day 0 of AZD1222 vaccination. All receptors come from an adult in good health. Each CDR3 is given with its conserved first and last residue. Size values are once, few and many counts, or a class for expanded clones, and some rows have none.

CDR3 protein,V gene,J gene,clone size
CALRGSLNYGYTF,TRBV10-3,TRBJ1-2,NA
CASKKSSGRDTQYF,TRBV19,TRBJ2-3,NA
CASSLGQIQETQYF,TRBV5-6,TRBJ2-5,NA
CASSEGGTQETQYF,TRBV25-1,TRBJ2-5,once
CASSLVVSEQFF,TRBV7-2,TRBJ2-1,NA
CASSTERGTEAFF,TRBV5-4,TRBJ1-1,NA
CASSKQGNTGELFF,TRBV7-2,TRBJ2-2,NA
CASSLGLWEETQYF,TRBV5-1,TRBJ2-5,NA
CASSDGPFGGVYGYTF,TRBV6-1,TRBJ1-2,NA
CASSYSVGGGTEAFF,TRBV6-5,TRBJ1-1,NA
CASSLTGLNEQFF,TRBV5-1,TRBJ2-1,NA
CASSLLQGSYYEQYF,TRBV11-2,TRBJ2-7,NA
CATNRQGTYNEQFF,TRBV10-3,TRBJ2-1,NA
CASGERTYSGANVLTF,TRBV11-2,TRBJ2-6,once
CASSSARGSEQYF,TRBV19,TRBJ2-7,NA
CASNPGTSGSNEQFF,TRBV5-1,TRBJ2-1,NA
CASSSTGGEYYGYTF,TRBV28,TRBJ1-2,once
CASSQSSDRPDGRYSNQPQHF,TRBV23-1,TRBJ1-5,NA
CASSQDRRARSGYTF,TRBV3-1/TRBV3-2,TRBJ1-2,NA
CASSLGAGYGYTF,TRBV28,TRBJ1-2,NA
CASSQKSTGTGVGPLHF,TRBV4-1,TRBJ1-6,NA
CASSPKRTNSPLHF,TRBV5-6,TRBJ1-6,NA
CASSKRDGSYEQYF,TRBV6-5,TRBJ2-7,NA
CASSQESANTEAFF,TRBV3-1/TRBV3-2,TRBJ1-1,NA
CASRPRDRPGQFF,TRBV14,TRBJ2-1,NA
CASSRTGGGRNEQFF,TRBV11-1,TRBJ2-1,NA
CASSDRVGNEKLFF,TRBV27,TRBJ1-4,NA
CASSLWTGVGTDTQYF,TRBV28,TRBJ2-3,NA
CASSKPVSGTAYEQYF,TRBV19,TRBJ2-7,once
CASRPRGTENEKLFF,TRBV25-1,TRBJ1-4,NA
CASSVRQGEQFF,TRBV9,TRBJ2-1,once
CATMSTGRGQPQHF,TRBV15,TRBJ1-5,NA
CASSPPRGGLVTEAFF,TRBV18,TRBJ1-1,NA
CASSSDATIEAFF,TRBV2,TRBJ1-1,NA
CASSLDRNYGYTF,TRBV28,TRBJ1-2,NA
CASSLTPGLAGENEQFF,TRBV7-2,TRBJ2-1,NA
CASSFRTTFTEAFF,TRBV6-2/TRBV6-3,TRBJ1-1,NA
CASSLTGNTEAFF,TRBV27,TRBJ1-1,NA
CASSPRADTQYF,TRBV18,TRBJ2-3,NA
CASEGAGANVLTF,TRBV6-5,TRBJ2-6,NA
CASSLVQGAKAFF,TRBV11-2,TRBJ1-1,NA